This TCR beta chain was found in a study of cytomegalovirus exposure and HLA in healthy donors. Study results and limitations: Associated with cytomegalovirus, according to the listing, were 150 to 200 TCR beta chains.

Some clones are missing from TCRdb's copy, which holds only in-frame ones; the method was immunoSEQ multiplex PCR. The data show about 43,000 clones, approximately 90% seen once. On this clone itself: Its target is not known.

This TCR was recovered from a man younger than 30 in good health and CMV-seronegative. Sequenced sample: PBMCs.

The CDR3 sequence: CASSWGVPTGNEQYF. The CDR3 DNA follows: TGTGCCAGCAGTTGGGGGGTACCGACAGGGAACGAGCAGTACTTC. The chain has TRBV6-5 and TRBJ2-7; a weak D match, TRBD1 (7 bases). Trimming shortened V by 4 bases and J by 5 bases, and 18 bases separated the two germline ends. The CDR3 totals 15 residues. The germline gives CDR1 MNHEY, CDR2 SVGAGI.